This TCR beta chain was retrieved from a study of PD-L1 blockade in urothelial cancer. Overall study: In the patient group, about 85% of the roughly 30 were males with bladder-origin urothelial cancer.

Clones were read by immunoSEQ multiplex PCR, and TCRdb kept only the in-frame ones, dropping some. This repertoire shows about 39,000 clones, roughly 89% found once; its top ten account for over 1.5%. The patients' disease, urothelial carcinoma, was locally advanced or metastatic. A total of 1 to 8 samples per patient were collected pretreatment and on-treatment. Study-wide results and caveats: Clonality of blood TCR below the median before treatment predicted better survival.

Note on this clone: Its antigen remains unknown.

This CDR3 region has 17 residues. From germline, CDR1 is SGHRS and CDR2 YFSETQ. J was trimmed by 6 bases and V by 4 bases; bases with no gene match: 19. The receptor was derived from a man between 60 and 70 years old with urothelial cancer. The sequencing here drew on PBMCs, taken around atezolizumab (anti-PD-L1) treatment. This rearrangement joins TRBV5-1 to TRBJ2-7, with 7 bases matching TRBD1. CDR3: CASSQSTGLVLHSEQYF. The CDR3 DNA sequence: TGCGCCAGCAGCCAATCGACAGGGTTAGTTCTCCACTCCGAGCAGTACTTC.